The 11 T cell receptor beta chains in this list originate from one sample, sequenced in a study of blood T cells in healthy people across ages. The use of a sample-barcoded 5' primer and a J-beta primer mix characterized a second PCR of about 7 to 12 cycles. Each CDR3 protein is one row after TCRdb ran MiXCR on the 5' RACE reads. The profile covers some 930,000 distinct CDR3 sequences, with about 28% appearing a single time and more than 8.5% taken by the ten largest. The sample also formed part of further work on T cells of mothers and their children.

Sample: blood. The receptors stem from a middle-aged woman in good health.

This clonotype was counted ten times or more. The V gene is TRBV29-1, the J gene TRBJ1-2, with D possibly TRBD1 on 6 matching bases. V lost 1 base and J 6 bases, leaving 9 bases between the germline ends. Germline V gene sequence: CDR1 SQVTM, CDR2 ANQGSEA. The length of the CDR3 is 12 residues. CDR3 region: CSVEVQGNGYTF. CDR3 DNA: TGCAGCGTTGAAGTTCAGGGGAATGGCTACACCTTC.

This clonotype was recorded at least ten times. The chain joins TRBV7-2 to TRBJ1-2, with no clear D. Per the germline V gene, CDR1 is SGHTA and CDR2 is FQGNSA. V lost 1 base, J lost 8 bases, and 17 bases lay in between. The length of the CDR3 is 15 residues. CDR3 in amino acids: CASSLDLSGIGGYTF. Written as DNA, the CDR3 is TGTGCCAGCAGCTTAGATCTATCGGGGATCGGGGGCTACACCTTC.

This clonotype has more than one count but fewer than ten. The J gene is TRBJ2-1, the V gene TRBV12-3 or TRBV12-4; TRBD1 agrees at 11 bases. The CDR3 is 19 amino acids. V was pared by 7 bases and J by 6 bases, with 20 bases of the junction left unmatched. CDR3 in amino acids: CASTPRGQGESWYPNEQFF. Here the CDR3 DNA reads TGTGCCAGCACCCCCCGGGGACAGGGGGAATCTTGGTACCCCAATGAGCAGTTCTTC.

This clonotype was detected ten times or more. The chain recombines TRBV6-5 with TRBJ2-1; D uncertain. Germline CDR1 reads MNHEY; CDR2 reads SVGAGI. The CDR3 has 14 amino acids. The DNA for the CDR3 is TGTGTTACAACCAGGAAAAACTCCTACAATGAGCAGTTCTTC. As protein: CVTTRKNSYNEQFF.

For this clonotype: A much larger clone differs from this one at a single base, so this may be a read error. The V and J genes are TRBV12-3 or TRBV12-4 and TRBJ2-7; D not resolved. The CDR3 covers 12 residues. DNA of the CDR3: TGTGCCAGCAGTTTAGGGAGCGACGAGCGGTACTTC. Its protein product is CASSLGSDERYF.

Concerning this clonotype: One end of the junction varies from germline; a read error may be responsible. The rearrangement uses TRBV5-1 and TRBJ1-1; D possibly corresponds to TRBD1 (5 bases). Germline V gene lookup returns CDR1 SGHRS and CDR2 YFSETQ. The CDR3 totals 16 residues. The CDR3 DNA is TGCGTCAGCAGCTTTGGGACGGGGGATACGAACACCGAAGCTTTCTTT. It translates to CVSSFGTGDTNTEAFF.

The rearrangement joins TRBV15 to TRBJ1-2; weak D call: TRBD1 (5 bases). The CDR3 length is 14 residues. Germline CDR1 and CDR2: LNHNV and YYDKDF (reference sequence). Trimming removed 3 bases from V and 4 bases from J, with 12 bases in between. This chain's CDR3 is CATSSRDSIYGYTF. The CDR3 DNA sequence: TGTGCCACCAGCAGTCGGGACTCCATCTATGGCTACACCTTC.

The chain combines TRBV12-3 or TRBV12-4 with TRBJ1-1; D unresolved. The V and J ends lost 6 bases and 9 bases respectively, with 11 bases between them. The CDR3 length is 11 residues. CDR3 sequence reads: CASRDRGKAFF. The CDR3 DNA sequence: TGTGCCAGCAGAGACCGGGGAAAAGCTTTCTTT.

V is TRBV20-1 and J is TRBJ1-2; TRBD1 matches 7 bases. V dropped 4 bases and J dropped 4; count of bases not matched to a gene: 0. The CDR3 sequence is 11 residues long. Germline V lookup: CDR1 DFQATT, CDR2 SNEGSKA (reference sequence). Written as DNA, the CDR3 is TGCAGTGCTACAGGGGGCTATGGCTACACCTTC. Protein sequence: CSATGGYGYTF.

This clonotype came up a few times. At one boundary the junction diverges from the germline segment, which might be a read error. This chain connects TRBV18 to TRBJ2-1; the match to TRBD1 covers 8 bases. Germline V lookup: CDR1 KGHSH, CDR2 LQKENI. The CDR3 is 13 amino acids. CDR3 coding DNA: TGTGCCAGCTCACCGACAGGGGTTAATGAGCAGTTATTC. Encoded protein: CASSPTGVNEQLF.

This clonotype occurred many times. This chain uses TRBV7-9 with TRBJ2-1; possibly TRBD1 for D (6 bases). CDR3 length equals 13 residues. Germline loops: CDR1 SEHNR, CDR2 FQNEAQ (reference sequence). V lost 6 bases, J lost 9 bases, and 15 bases lay in between. The CDR3 nucleotides are TGTGCCAGCAGACTTGGACAGTCTGGTGAGCAGTTCTTC. Translating gives CASRLGQSGEQFF.